Shown below are 21 T cell receptor beta chains from a single sample sequenced in a study of T cell responses to AZD1222 COVID-19 vaccine. The repertoire was sequenced with immunoSEQ multiplex PCR; TCRdb's copy has only in-frame clones and lacks some. The sample lists 96,000 or so clones, roughly 88% occurring once. The sequences come from peripheral blood, collected on day 0 of AZD1222 vaccination. These receptors were taken from an adult in good health.

This chain joins TRBV5-4 and TRBJ2-6; TRBD1 is a possible D gene (6 bases). Trimming left V 1 base short and J 1 base short, with 12 bases between. The germline CDR1 and CDR2 sequences are SGHNT and YYREEE (reference sequence). The CDR3 extends over 17 amino acids. DNA of the CDR3: TGTGCCAGCAGCTTGAACAGGGCGACATCTGGGGCCAACGTCCTGACTTTC. Protein sequence: CASSLNRATSGANVLTF.

The chain carries TRBV10-3 and TRBJ2-6, with 7 bases matching TRBD1. This CDR3 is 13 amino acids long. Germline CDR1 ENHRY, CDR2 SYGVKD. After removal of 8 bases from V and 2 bases from J, the junction contained 0 bases not matched to a gene. CDR3 DNA sequence: TGTGCCATCCAGGGGGCTGGGGCCAACGTCCTGACTTTC. Translating gives CAIQGAGANVLTF.

This clone was counted between two and nine times. The gene calls are TRBV5-8 and TRBJ2-3, with D tentatively TRBD2 (5 bases). Germline V CDR1 and CDR2: SGHTS, YDEGEE. This CDR3 is 14 amino acids long. Trimming pared 1 base from V and 0 bases from J, leaving 6 bases between. Here the CDR3 DNA reads TGTGCCAGCAGCTTGCGGGGAAGCACAGATACGCAGTATTTT. Translating it yields CASSLRGSTDTQYF.

The rearrangement joins TRBV6-5 to TRBJ1-2, with a tentative D call TRBD1 (5 bases). The CDR3 is made up of 14 amino acids. The germline V gene has CDR1 MNHEY and CDR2 SVGAGI. Trimming stripped 2 bases from V and 4 bases from J, with 11 bases between. In DNA form, the CDR3 reads TGTGCCAGCAGTTACGGGACGGAGTCCTATGGCTACACCTTC. It encodes CASSYGTESYGYTF.

Of note for this clone: One end of the junction fails to match germline, which may point to a read error. The chain combines TRBV19 with TRBJ2-3; D is possibly TRBD2 (6 bases). This CDR3 has 15 residues. The germline gives CDR1 LNHDA, CDR2 SQIVND (reference sequence). The DNA of the CDR3 is TGTGCCAGTAGTACCGTTGGGGGGAGCACACATACGCAGTATTTT. It specifies CASSTVGGSTHTQYF.

In this sample, this clone turned up a few times. This rearrangement joins TRBV19 to TRBJ1-5; no reliable D call. The CDR3 sequence is 12 residues long. Germline V gene lookup returns CDR1 LNHDA and CDR2 SQIVND (reference sequence). V lost 7 bases to trimming and J lost 0 bases, with 4 bases between them. The CDR3 sequence: CASTDSNQPQHF. CDR3 nucleotide sequence: TGTGCCAGTACCGATAGCAATCAGCCCCAGCATTTT.

The chain carries TRBV19 and TRBJ2-7; D is unclear. The CDR3 totals 11 residues. The germline V and J ends were trimmed by 4 bases and 0 bases, with 1 base remaining between them. Germline V lookup: CDR1 LNHDA, CDR2 SQIVND (reference sequence). The CDR3 is CASSNSYEQYF. CDR3 coding DNA: TGTGCCAGTAGTAACTCCTACGAGCAGTACTTC.

This chain connects TRBV18 to TRBJ1-5; 10 bases map to TRBD1. The germline CDR1 and CDR2 sequences are KGHSH and LQKENI. The ends lost 3 bases at V and 6 bases at J; junction bases unmatched: 8. There are 16 residues in the CDR3. CDR3 sequence reads: CASSPGRQGAGQPQHF. DNA for the CDR3: TGTGCCAGCTCACCGGGACGACAGGGGGCCGGTCAGCCCCAGCATTTT.

The rearrangement joins TRBV9 to TRBJ2-3, with 7 bases that match TRBD2. CDR3 length equals 16 residues. Per germline, CDR1 SGDLS and CDR2 YYNGEE. Trimming removed 0 bases from V and 5 bases from J; junction bases left unmatched: 9. The CDR3 loop reads CASSVAGGRVGDTQYF. CDR3 nucleotides: TGTGCCAGCAGCGTAGCAGGCGGGAGAGTGGGAGATACGCAGTATTTT.

The chain joins TRBV15 to TRBJ2-2; 9 bases match TRBD1. Germline V lookup: CDR1 LNHNV, CDR2 YYDKDF (reference sequence). Losses at the gene ends were 0 bases for V and 4 bases for J; bases not matched to a gene: 3. CDR3 length: 16 residues. The CDR3: CATSRDGTGTTGELFF. The CDR3 DNA is TGTGCCACCAGCAGAGATGGGACAGGGACCACCGGGGAGCTGTTTTTT. The whole variable domain, filled in from reference TRBV15 and TRBJ2-2, reads DAMVIQNPRYQVTQFGKPVTLSCSQTLNHNVMYWYQQKSSQAPKLLFHYYDKDFNNEADTPDNFQSRRPNTSFCFLDIRSPGLGDTAMYLCATSRDGTGTTGELFFGEGSRLTVL.

CDR3 in amino acids: CASSLSSGSLANTQYF. The CDR3 DNA is TGTGCCAGCAGCTTATCTAGCGGATCCTTGGCGAATACGCAGTATTTT. This sequence joins TRBV7-2 and TRBJ2-3, with 7 bases that match TRBD2. The germline V gene encodes CDR1 SGHTA and CDR2 FQGNSA. This CDR3 is built from 16 residues. After removal of 2 bases from V and 7 bases from J, the junction contained 12 bases not matched to a gene.

J is TRBJ2-7 and V is TRBV30, with D possibly being TRBD1 (5 bases). The CDR3 covers 11 residues. Germline V lookup: CDR1 GTSNPN, CDR2 SVGIG (reference sequence). V dropped 0 bases and J dropped 8 bases, with 8 bases sitting between them. The chain's CDR3 is CAWSVPGQQYF. The CDR3 DNA sequence: TGTGCCTGGAGTGTACCAGGGCAGCAGTACTTC.

This clone appeared once. This chain links TRBV5-4 with TRBJ2-2; 7 bases match TRBD1. V trimming: 0 bases; J trimming: 5 bases; junction bases outside the gene matches: 4. Germline-derived CDR1 and CDR2 are SGHNT and YYREEE (reference sequence). The CDR3 covers 15 residues. CDR3 DNA: TGTGCCAGCAGCTTGGGGGCAGGGGGTACCGGGGAGCTGTTTTTT. This encodes CASSLGAGGTGELFF.

V is TRBV18 and J is TRBJ2-2, with TRBD2 matching 12 bases. The CDR3 is made up of 16 amino acids. CDR1 and CDR2 from the germline V gene are KGHSH and LQKENI. After removal of 3 bases from V and 1 base from J, the junction contained 0 bases not matched to a gene. The CDR3 is CASSPGLAGNTGELFF. The DNA for the CDR3 is TGTGCCAGCTCACCGGGACTAGCGGGGAACACCGGGGAGCTGTTTTTT.

The V gene is TRBV2, the J gene TRBJ1-5, with D uncertain. Germline loops: CDR1 SNHLY, CDR2 FYNNEI. The V end was cut by 11 bases, the J end by 2 bases, with 19 bases between. The CDR3 contains 15 residues. The CDR3 spells CASRSGVMGNQPQHF. CDR3 nucleotide sequence: TGTGCCTCCCGTTCCGGGGTGATGGGCAATCAGCCCCAGCATTTT.

This chain uses TRBV10-3 with TRBJ2-1, with D hard to call. CDR3 length: 14 amino acids. Trimming left V 0 bases short and J 9 bases short, with 12 bases between. Per the germline V gene, CDR1 is ENHRY and CDR2 is SYGVKD. The CDR3 bases are TGTGCCATCAGTGAGTCGTACTATCCTCCTGAGCAGTTCTTC. It yields the protein CAISESYYPPEQFF.

The chain uses TRBV5-6 and TRBJ2-2; no reliable D call. Trimming stripped 4 bases from V and 2 bases from J, with 6 bases between. The germline V gene encodes CDR1 SGHDT and CDR2 YYEEEE. The CDR3 extends over 13 amino acids. CDR3 bases: TGTGCCAGCAGCCCAGGCAACACCGGGGAGCTGTTTTTT. This encodes CASSPGNTGELFF.

The V call is TRBV5-8, the J call TRBJ1-2; TRBD1 is a possible D gene (6 bases). The CDR3 spans 15 residues. Germline lookup yields CDR1 SGHTS and CDR2 YDEGEE. Trimming took off 4 bases at V and 5 bases at J, with 18 bases between the two ends. The CDR3 DNA follows: TGTGCCAGCAGCGGCCGGGACACCCAGCGGTATGGCTACACCTTC. Its translation is CASSGRDTQRYGYTF.

The gene calls are TRBV5-6 and TRBJ2-2; D is unclear. Trimming stripped 0 bases from V and 0 bases from J, with 9 bases between. The germline V gene encodes CDR1 SGHDT and CDR2 YYEEEE. CDR3 size: 16 residues. CDR3 region: CASSLVGQANTGELFF. Here the CDR3 DNA reads TGTGCCAGCAGCTTGGTGGGCCAGGCGAACACCGGGGAGCTGTTTTTT.

This chain links TRBV9 with TRBJ2-7; D not resolved. V shed 0 bases and J shed 1 base, with 8 bases lying between them. Germline-derived CDR1 and CDR2 are SGDLS and YYNGEE. The CDR3 sequence is 14 residues long. CDR3 loop: CASSVEALSYEQYF. The CDR3 DNA follows: TGTGCCAGCAGCGTAGAAGCTCTTTCCTACGAGCAGTACTTC. Supplemented by reference TRBV9 and TRBJ2-7, the full variable domain reads DSGVTQTPKHLITATGQRVTLRCSPRSGDLSVYWYQQSLDQGLQFLIQYYNGEERAKGNILERFSAQQFPDLHSELNLSSLELGDSALYFCASSVEALSYEQYFGPGTRLTVT.

CDR3 region: CASSEGAGPDTHYF. CDR3 DNA sequence: TGTGCCAGCAGTGAAGGGGCTGGTCCCGACACTCACTACTTC. This chain joins TRBV6-1 and TRBJ2-5; D call uncertain. Germline assignment: CDR1 MNHNS and CDR2 SASEGT. The CDR3 runs to 14 residues. V lost 1 base and J lost 14, with 20 bases in between.